The 27 T cell receptor beta chains below come from one sample, sequenced in a study of cytomegalovirus exposure and HLA in healthy donors (dated by TCRdb to about 2017). Library preparation used the immunoSEQ multiplex PCR assay. Imported from immuneACCESS, the table was reduced by TCRdb to in-frame sequences with V and J called. These copies leave out some clones; in studies compared against another copy, an unresolved V gene accounts for under half, and the cause of the remainder is not known. This sample holds under 150,000 clones; 80% to 95% were observed only once. About 0.7% of the sample is held by the ten biggest clonotypes. Sequenced: PBMCs. The receptors were sampled from a young man in good health and CMV-seronegative.

This clone came up a few times. DNA for the CDR3: TGTGCCAGCAGTTTGGACAGGGCCCGCTACGAGCAGTACGTC. Residues: CASSLDRARYEQYV. This rearrangement joins TRBV6-6 to TRBJ2-7; TRBD1 aligns across 8 bases. Trimming at V came to 4 bases and at J to 3 bases, leaving 5 bases not matched to a gene. The V gene's germline CDR1 is MNHNY and CDR2 SVGAGI (reference sequence). This CDR3 has 14 amino acids.

CDR3 sequence reads: CASSPGVIEEQFF. In nucleotides, the CDR3 is TGTGCCAGCAGTCCGGGTGTAATAGAGGAGCAGTTCTTC. This chain joins TRBV7-9 and TRBJ2-1, with D hard to call. The germline V and J ends were trimmed by 6 bases and 10 bases, with 16 bases remaining between them. This CDR3 spans 13 amino acids. The germline V gene encodes CDR1 SEHNR and CDR2 FQNEAQ (reference sequence).

The chain carries TRBV4-3 and TRBJ2-2; TRBD2 might be the D (6 bases). The CDR3 consists of 15 residues. Between the trimmed V and J ends, which lost 4 bases and 4 bases, there was a span of 13 bases. The germline gives CDR1 LGHNA, CDR2 YSLEER. DNA for the CDR3: TGCGCCAGCAGCCCTCGGGGGATGGGCACCGGGGAGCTGTTTTTT. Translating gives CASSPRGMGTGELFF.

V is TRBV7-3 and J is TRBJ2-6; no definite D call. V was trimmed by 1 base and J by 2 bases, leaving 6 bases between them. The germline CDR1 and CDR2 sequences are SGHTA and FQGTGA. The CDR3 is 15 residues long. The CDR3 DNA reads TGTGCCAGCAGCTTAATGGGCCCTGGGGCCAACGTCCTGACTTTC. Protein: CASSLMGPGANVLTF.

V is TRBV5-1 and J is TRBJ1-1; D unclear. V gave up 0 bases and J gave up 1 base, with 4 bases separating them. Germline V CDR1 and CDR2: SGHRS, YFSETQ. The CDR3 is 13 residues long. The CDR3 loop is CASSLGANTEAFF. The CDR3 coding sequence is TGCGCCAGCAGCTTGGGAGCGAACACTGAAGCTTTCTTT.

J is TRBJ2-1 and V is TRBV12-5, with 14 bases identical to TRBD2. The CDR3 extends over 17 amino acids. Germline V lookup: CDR1 LGHNT, CDR2 FRNRAP. V shed 3 bases, J shed 9 bases, and the junction held 10 bases outside the gene matches. CDR3 amino acids: CASGFLGTSGSLGEQFF. In DNA form, the CDR3 reads TGTGCTAGTGGTTTCCTCGGGACTAGCGGGAGTCTAGGTGAGCAGTTCTTC.

Turning to this clone: The sample holds other DNA sequences that translate to the same CDR3. The V call is TRBV9, the J call TRBJ2-1; 8 positions match TRBD1. J gave up 4 bases and V 0 bases, and 3 bases lay outside the gene matches. Germline V CDR1 and CDR2: SGDLS, YYNGEE. CDR3 length: 15 residues. This chain's CDR3 is CASSVGDRGYNEQFF. The CDR3 DNA follows: TGTGCCAGCAGCGTAGGTGACAGGGGATACAATGAGCAGTTCTTC.

This clone was recorded only once. This sequence joins TRBV11-3 and TRBJ1-1, with 8 bases identical to TRBD1. Germline lookup yields CDR1 SGHNT and CDR2 YENEEA. V was pared by 6 bases and J by 3 bases, with 6 bases of the junction left unmatched. This CDR3 contains 14 residues. CDR3 nucleotides: TGTGCCAGCAGTTTGGGACAGGAATACACTGAAGCTTTCTTT. The encoded protein is CASSLGQEYTEAFF.

The V gene is TRBV2, the J gene TRBJ2-7; 9 bases match TRBD1. Germline CDR1 and CDR2: SNHLY and FYNNEI. V dropped 10 bases and J dropped 2; count of bases not matched to a gene: 6. This CDR3 has 13 residues. CDR3: CAIPRQGAYEQYV. CDR3 DNA sequence: TGTGCCATACCCCGACAGGGGGCCTACGAGCAGTACGTC.

The chain uses TRBV7-2 and TRBJ2-7; D remains ambiguous. CDR3 length: 14 residues. V was cut by 1 base and J by 3 bases, with 10 bases left in between. Germline V gives CDR1 SGHTA, CDR2 FQGNSA. The CDR3 DNA follows: TGTGCCAGCAGCTTAGGAGTGTTAGACTACGAGCAGTACGTC. Protein sequence: CASSLGVLDYEQYV.

This chain joins TRBV11-3 and TRBJ2-2; 12 nucleotides line up with TRBD2. CDR3 length: 18 residues. Trimming removed 1 base from V and 7 bases from J; junction bases left unmatched: 10. Germline V gives CDR1 SGHNT, CDR2 YENEEA. The CDR3: CASSLGLAGVIIGGELFF. CDR3 bases: TGTGCCAGCAGCTTAGGACTAGCGGGAGTAATTATTGGCGGGGAGCTGTTTTTT.

This clone has a handful of counts. This chain joins TRBV27 and TRBJ2-7; D perhaps matches TRBD2 (5 bases). The V and J ends lost 2 bases and 3 bases respectively, with 8 bases between them. CDR1 is MNHEY, CDR2 SMNVEV, per germline (reference sequence). The CDR3 runs 13 residues. Written as DNA, the CDR3 is TGTGCCAGCAGTTTACATGGGAGCTACGAGCAGTACGTC. Translating gives CASSLHGSYEQYV.

The V call is TRBV6-5, the J call TRBJ1-2, with TRBD1 as a possible D gene (6 bases). CDR1 and CDR2 from the germline V gene are MNHEY and SVGAGI. The CDR3 covers 15 residues. V was cut by 7 bases and J by 4 bases, with 19 bases left in between. The CDR3 bases are TGTGCCAGCACCTATATACAGGGTTCCCCCTATGGCTACACCTTC. Its protein product is CASTYIQGSPYGYTF.

This clone was counted a single time. The gene calls are TRBV9 and TRBJ2-1; D is uncertain. CDR1 SGDLS and CDR2 YYNGEE come from the germline V gene. The CDR3 is made up of 16 amino acids. Trimming pared 0 bases from V and 0 bases from J, leaving 10 bases between. In DNA, the CDR3 is TGTGCCAGCAGCGTAGAAGTAGTTGGCTCCTACAATGAGCAGTTCTTC. This sequence encodes CASSVEVVGSYNEQFF.

This clone has more than one count but fewer than ten. This chain joins TRBV29-1 and TRBJ2-4; D remains unclear. The CDR3 is made up of 11 amino acids. Germline values: CDR1 SQVTM, CDR2 ANQGSEA. V was pared by 2 bases and J by 8 bases, with 7 bases between. The CDR3 is CSVEYEDIQYF. The DNA of the CDR3 is TGCAGCGTTGAATACGAGGACATTCAGTACTTC.

The chain joins TRBV29-1 to TRBJ2-5; 8 bases map to TRBD1. Germline values: CDR1 SQVTM, CDR2 ANQGSEA. V was clipped by 6 bases and J by 5 bases; unmatched bases: 8. This CDR3 contains 13 residues. The CDR3 coding sequence is TGCAGCGTCGAGGACAGGGTAGGGGAGACCCAGTACTTC. Protein product: CSVEDRVGETQYF.

This clone was picked up one time. The J gene is TRBJ1-3, the V gene TRBV7-9; D is unclear. Germline values: CDR1 SEHNR, CDR2 FQNEAQ (reference sequence). V shed 2 bases and J shed 5 bases, with 7 bases lying between them. This CDR3 has 13 amino acids. CDR3 residues: CASSLYERNTIYF. The CDR3 DNA follows: TGTGCCAGCAGCTTATATGAGCGAAACACCATATATTTT. Using reference TRBV7-9 and TRBJ1-3 for the parts outside the CDR3, the full variable domain is DTGVSQNPRHKITKRGQNVTFRCDPISEHNRLYWYRQTLGQGPEFLTYFQNEAQLEKSRLLSDRFSAERPKGSFSTLEIQRTEQGDSAMYLCASSLYERNTIYFGEGSWLTVV.

The V call is TRBV5-1, the J call TRBJ2-7, with 8 bases fitting TRBD1. CDR1 and CDR2 (germline): SGHRS, YFSETQ. After removal of 0 bases from V and 4 bases from J, the junction contained 0 bases not matched to a gene. This CDR3 is 13 amino acids long. DNA of the CDR3: TGCGCCAGCAGCTTGGACAGGGGGTACGAGCAGTACGTC. As protein: CASSLDRGYEQYV.

The gene calls are TRBV6-6 and TRBJ1-4; the match to TRBD1 covers 8 bases. CDR1 and CDR2 from the germline V gene are MNHNY and SVGAGI (reference sequence). The CDR3 contains 16 residues. V was pared by 4 bases and J by 4 bases, with 8 bases of the junction left unmatched. Here the CDR3 reads CASSFQLGQGNEKLFF. The CDR3 nucleotides are TGTGCCAGCAGTTTTCAATTAGGACAGGGTAATGAAAAACTGTTTTTT.

The genes are TRBV9 and TRBJ2-3; 8 bases match TRBD2. Trimming cost V 3 bases and J 5 bases; bases outside gene matches: 11. CDR1 and CDR2 from the germline V gene are SGDLS and YYNGEE. CDR3 length: 16 residues. The CDR3 nucleotides read TGTGCCAGCAGCGCGGCTAGCGGGCTCCCCCAAGATACGCAGTATTTT. Translating it yields CASSAASGLPQDTQYF.

The chain uses TRBV5-7 and TRBJ2-5; the D gene is possibly TRBD1 (6 bases). TRBV5-7 is labeled an ORF, and its function is uncertain. Trimming took 4 bases from V and 4 from J, leaving 17 bases between them. The CDR3 contains 15 residues. CDR3 coding DNA: TGTGCCAGCAGCGTGGGACACCTTAGGGGAGAGACCCAGTACTTC. Amino acid sequence: CASSVGHLRGETQYF.

This chain links TRBV4-3 with TRBJ2-5; 10 nucleotides line up with TRBD2. The CDR3 has 17 amino acids. Germline V gene data show CDR1 as LGHNA and CDR2 as YSLEER. Unmatched junction bases numbered 9, after V lost 0 bases and J lost 5 bases. CDR3 sequence: CASSQDWPSGRGETQYF. The CDR3 DNA is TGCGCCAGCAGCCAAGATTGGCCTAGCGGGAGAGGGGAGACCCAGTACTTC.

The chain uses TRBV27 and TRBJ1-4, with a possible D match to TRBD1 (6 bases). V was pared by 2 bases and J by 4 bases, with 11 bases between. The CDR3 has 15 residues. From germline, CDR1 is MNHEY and CDR2 SMNVEV (reference sequence). CDR3 protein: CASSLTGGGNEKLFF. CDR3 DNA sequence: TGTGCCAGCAGTTTAACGGGGGGCGGTAATGAAAAACTGTTTTTT.

The chain carries TRBV29-1 and TRBJ1-2, with TRBD1 matching over 8 bases. Trimming took 4 bases from V and 4 from J; bases not matched to a gene: 8. From germline, CDR1 is SQVTM and CDR2 ANQGSEA. This CDR3 spans 14 amino acids. DNA for the CDR3: TGCAGCGTTGGGGGACAGGAAGTATCCTATGGCTACACCTTC. Its translation is CSVGGQEVSYGYTF.

The chain is built from TRBV19 and TRBJ1-3; 7 positions agree with TRBD1. With 5 bases clipped from V and 2 bases from J, the junction kept 3 bases outside the gene matches. In germline, CDR1 is LNHDA, CDR2 SQIVND (reference sequence). This CDR3 spans 14 amino acids. CDR3 coding DNA: TGTGCCAGTAGTCCCAGGGGGGCTGGAAACACCATATATTTT. Translating gives CASSPRGAGNTIYF.

CDR3 protein: CASSVAWGGVDEQFF. CDR3 bases: TGTGCCAGCAGCGTAGCCTGGGGAGGTGTGGATGAGCAGTTCTTC. The V gene is TRBV9, the J gene TRBJ2-1; tentative D call: TRBD2 (6 bases). The CDR3 has 15 amino acids. Germline V lookup: CDR1 SGDLS, CDR2 YYNGEE. The ends were cut back, 0 bases at V and 8 bases at J, with 15 bases in the middle. Filled out from reference TRBV9 and TRBJ2-1, the complete variable domain reads DSGVTQTPKHLITATGQRVTLRCSPRSGDLSVYWYQQSLDQGLQFLIQYYNGEERAKGNILERFSAQQFPDLHSELNLSSLELGDSALYFCASSVAWGGVDEQFFGPGTRLTVL.

This chain uses TRBV6-1 with TRBJ2-3; D perhaps matches TRBD1 (5 bases). Between the trimmed V and J ends, which lost 7 bases and 7 bases, there was a span of 21 bases. The CDR3 has 15 amino acids. In germline, CDR1 is MNHNS, CDR2 SASEGT. The CDR3 nucleotides read TGTGCCAGCATTGCCGTCAGGGCCCTTACCAATACGCAGTATTTT. Residues: CASIAVRALTNTQYF.